This T cell receptor beta chain was observed in a study of T-cell memory formation after mild COVID-19. Turning to the study itself: TCR clustering was largely donor specific.

Researchers used 5'RACE with constant-segment primers to make TCR alpha and TCR beta cDNA libraries that carry sample barcodes and UMIs. A single record per CDR3 protein comes from TCRdb applying MiXCR to the 5' RACE reads. The sample holds around 530,000 distinct CDR3 sequences, about a fifth seen once. J was trimmed by 7 bases and V by 10 bases; bases with no gene match: 22. The CDR3 spans 17 residues. CDR1 is SNHLY and CDR2 is FYNNEI in the germline V gene. As regards this clonotype: Its antigen is still unknown.

General observations from the study: Memory from before infection featured some responding clones, which suggests cross-reactive memory joined.

The V and J genes are TRBV2 and TRBJ1-2; 9 bases fit TRBD1. The sequenced sample consisted of PBMCs or a T cell subset sorted from them (not recorded which). The receptor comes from an adult woman who had mild COVID-19 (a few samples of this study predate the infection). Cell type and time point are not known. The CDR3 DNA reads as TGTGCCACCGGGAAGCCGGGACAGGGCCTTTTGGGGATTGGCTACACCTTC. Amino acid sequence: CATGKPGQGLLGIGYTF.